The next 20 T cell receptor beta chains were all read from a single sample in a study of blood T cell repertoires in COVID-19. Clones were read by immunoSEQ multiplex PCR, and TCRdb kept only the in-frame ones, dropping some. This repertoire shows hundreds of thousands of clones, roughly nine tenths found once; its top ten account for roughly 0.69%. The specimen sequenced was peripheral blood. The source of these receptors is a middle-aged man with acute or convalescent COVID-19.

This clone was found once. The V gene is TRBV21-1, the J gene TRBJ2-1; the table's D call, TRBD2, was not checked against the DNA. TRBV21-1 is a pseudogene segment. The CDR3 spans 17 residues. The chain's CDR3 is CASSNCKEGLYYNEQFF. In DNA form, the CDR3 reads TGTGCCAGCAGCAACTGCAAGGAGGGTCTCTACTACAATGAGCAGTTCTTC.

This chain joins TRBV7-9 and TRBJ1-5; unclear D gene. With 1 base removed from V and 1 base from J, the gap between germline ends came to 8 bases. The CDR3 sequence is 15 residues long. Germline V gene sequence: CDR1 SEHNR, CDR2 FQNEAQ (reference sequence). CDR3 bases: TGTGCCAGCAGCTTAGGGGCGGGGAGCAATCAGCCCCAGCATTTT. It is translated as CASSLGAGSNQPQHF.

The V and J genes are TRBV6-5 and TRBJ1-5; the D is unclear. Trimming pared 5 bases from V and 0 bases from J, leaving 11 bases between. Looked up from germline, CDR1 is MNHEY and CDR2 is SVGAGI. CDR3 length equals 15 residues. The CDR3 DNA reads as TGTGCCAGCAGTCCACAGATAAATAGCAATCAGCCCCAGCATTTT. Its protein is CASSPQINSNQPQHF.

The chain links TRBV12-3 or TRBV12-4 to TRBJ2-5; possible D gene TRBD1, 6 bases. This CDR3 is built from 13 residues. Trimming removed 5 bases from V and 3 bases from J, with 10 bases in between. The CDR3 loop is CASSINREETQYF. The CDR3 nucleotides read TGTGCCAGCAGTATAAACAGGGAAGAGACCCAGTACTTC.

This clone was seen more than once but under ten times. CDR3 nucleotides: TGTGCCAGCAGCTACCCCGGGACTAGCGGGGGGGCCTACAATGAGCAGTTCTTC. Protein: CASSYPGTSGGAYNEQFF. The rearrangement joins TRBV7-9 to TRBJ2-1; 16 bases agree with TRBD2. Germline V CDR1 and CDR2: SEHNR, FQNEAQ (reference sequence). With V trimmed by 4 bases and J by 2 bases, 5 bases remained unmatched. The CDR3 has 18 amino acids.

J is TRBJ2-2 and V is TRBV18; TRBD1 aligns across 9 bases. Looked up from germline, CDR1 is KGHSH and CDR2 is LQKENI. The CDR3 length is 16 residues. Trimming at V came to 4 bases and at J to 3 bases, leaving 6 bases not matched to a gene. CDR3 in amino acids: CASSLQGAWDTGELFF. CDR3 nucleotides: TGTGCCAGCTCACTACAGGGGGCCTGGGACACCGGGGAGCTGTTTTTT.

In its sample, this clone was seen once. The chain combines TRBV27 with TRBJ2-1; tentative D call: TRBD2 (6 bases). Germline CDR1 reads MNHEY; CDR2 reads SMNVEV (reference sequence). Between the trimmed V and J ends, which lost 5 bases and 2 bases, there was a span of 10 bases. The CDR3 contains 14 residues. CDR3 in DNA: TGTGCCAGCAGTCCTCGCGGGACCTACAATGAGCAGTTCTTC. Translation: CASSPRGTYNEQFF.

The rearrangement joins TRBV24-1 to TRBJ2-2; 8 bases are a match to TRBD1. V dropped 4 bases and J dropped 4; count of bases not matched to a gene: 10. The CDR3 is made up of 17 amino acids. Germline V gene data show CDR1 as KGHDR and CDR2 as SFDVKD. The CDR3 is CATSDPLSGGTTGELFF. CDR3 in DNA: TGTGCCACCAGTGACCCCCTTTCAGGGGGCACCACCGGGGAGCTGTTTTTT.

CDR3 loop: CASSSSGGPNTGELFF. For the CDR3, the DNA is TGTGCCAGCAGCTCTAGCGGGGGACCGAACACCGGGGAGCTGTTTTTT. J is TRBJ2-2 and V is TRBV7-8; 10 bases match TRBD2. CDR1 and CDR2 (germline): SGHVS, FQNEAQ. The CDR3 loop spans 16 amino acids. With V trimmed by 4 bases and J by 0 bases, 2 bases remained unmatched.

This clone was found once. The rearrangement joins TRBV27 to TRBJ2-4; TRBD2 aligns across 10 bases. CDR1 MNHEY and CDR2 SMNVEV come from the germline V gene (reference sequence). V trimming: 6 bases; J trimming: 8 bases; junction bases outside the gene matches: 13. The CDR3 is made up of 16 amino acids. The CDR3: CASRTGTSVLGYIQYF. In nucleotides, the CDR3 is TGTGCCAGCAGGACCGGGACTAGCGTTTTAGGGTACATTCAGTACTTC.

The rearrangement joins TRBV24-1 to TRBJ2-1; TRBD2 matches at 10 bases. The CDR3 runs to 14 residues. V dropped 4 bases and J dropped 7; count of bases not matched to a gene: 3. Looked up from germline, CDR1 is KGHDR and CDR2 is SFDVKD. CDR3 sequence reads: CATSELGLANEQFF. CDR3 nucleotides: TGTGCCACCAGTGAACTGGGACTAGCGAATGAGCAGTTCTTC.

The CDR3 loop is CASSISPITPGANVLTF. The CDR3, as DNA: TGTGCCAGCAGCATATCCCCAATCACACCCGGGGCCAACGTCCTGACTTTC. The chain joins TRBV11-3 to TRBJ2-6; D unresolved. V gave up 5 bases and J gave up 4 bases, with 18 bases separating them. Per the germline V gene, CDR1 is SGHNT and CDR2 is YENEEA. The length of the CDR3 is 17 residues.

This rearrangement joins TRBV27 to TRBJ2-2, with unresolved D. The CDR3 is 12 amino acids. Germline V gene lookup returns CDR1 MNHEY and CDR2 SMNVEV (reference sequence). The V and J ends lost 3 bases and 5 bases respectively, with 4 bases between them. CDR3 amino acids: CASSLRTGELFF. The CDR3 DNA sequence: TGTGCCAGCAGTTTGAGAACCGGGGAGCTGTTTTTT.

This chain links TRBV9 with TRBJ2-7; 10 bases line up with TRBD1. Germline V CDR1 and CDR2: SGDLS, YYNGEE. There are 14 residues in the CDR3. The V gene end was trimmed by 4 bases and the J gene end by 3 bases; junction bases not matched to a gene: 4. Here the CDR3 reads CASSRTGGIYEQYF. The CDR3 region has the DNA TGTGCCAGCAGCCGGACAGGGGGGATCTACGAGCAGTACTTC.

The chain carries TRBV3-1 (or the pseudogene TRBV3-2) and TRBJ2-4, with TRBD2 matching over 11 bases. CDR1 is LGHDT and CDR2 is YNNKEL in the germline V gene (reference sequence). The CDR3 loop spans 16 amino acids. V gave up 1 base and J gave up 6 bases; unmatched junction bases: 5. The CDR3 loop reads CASSQGTSGQGNIQYF. The CDR3 bases are TGTGCCAGCAGCCAAGGGACTAGCGGGCAAGGAAACATTCAGTACTTC.

The chain carries TRBV11-2 and TRBJ2-7, with D possibly matching TRBD2 (5 bases). The CDR3 is 12 amino acids. Trimming took 4 bases from V and 7 from J, leaving 11 bases between them. The V gene's germline CDR1 is SGHAT and CDR2 FQNNGV. CDR3 DNA sequence: TGTGCCAGCAGCTGGGCCTCGGGAGAGCAGTACTTC. Translation: CASSWASGEQYF.

The chain is built from TRBV7-8 and TRBJ1-1, with D unclear. Trimming removed 5 bases from V and 4 bases from J, with 17 bases in between. The CDR3 spans 15 residues. The germline V gene has CDR1 SGHVS and CDR2 FQNEAQ. CDR3 DNA sequence: TGTGCCAGCAGCCAGTGGCCGGGGAGTGGCACTGAAGCTTTCTTT. The encoded protein is CASSQWPGSGTEAFF.

The V call is TRBV7-9, the J call TRBJ2-7; 9 bases match TRBD2. This CDR3 is built from 16 residues. V dropped 1 base and J dropped 0; count of bases not matched to a gene: 4. Germline CDR1 SEHNR, CDR2 FQNEAQ (reference sequence). The CDR3 loop is CASSLGGTSFSYEQYF. CDR3 DNA: TGTGCCAGCAGCTTAGGTGGGACTAGCTTCTCCTACGAGCAGTACTTC.

The chain links TRBV6-5 to TRBJ1-2, with 8 bases aligning to TRBD1. This CDR3 is 15 amino acids long. CDR1 is MNHEY and CDR2 is SVGAGI in the germline V gene. The junction had 9 bases not matched to a gene; V was cut back by 6 bases and J by 3 bases. CDR3 in DNA: TGTGCCAGCAGGTCCCAGGGGGCTGTGGACTATGGCTACACCTTC. Protein sequence: CASRSQGAVDYGYTF.

V usage is TRBV28 and J usage is TRBJ1-3, with no clear D. Trimming cost V 6 bases and J 4 bases, with 7 bases left between them. CDR3 length: 12 residues. Per the germline V gene, CDR1 is MDHEN and CDR2 is SYDVKM. In nucleotides, the CDR3 is TGTGCCAGCAGGGGCCCCGGAAACACCATATATTTT. This sequence encodes CASRGPGNTIYF.